Reported below is one TCR beta chain. The antigen remains undetermined. These data come from a study of shared clonotypes between healthy human individuals. Study observations and caveats: Clonotypes that were shared across several donors made up around 5% of naive CD4 clonotypes. Expectations were that clonotype sharing among donors would be affected by sequencing depth.

The authors split each subset's genomic DNA evenly across several immunoSEQ plates. Using immunoSEQ multiplex PCR, the repertoire was profiled, and TCRdb retains in-frame clones only, with some absent. The data hold a few million clones, with roughly 93% observed a single time. V shed 10 bases and J shed 0 bases, with 22 bases lying between them. Germline CDR1 is ENHRY and CDR2 is SYGVKD. The CDR3 spans 18 residues. The TCR sequence derives from a man younger than 30 in good health. Some clones in this sample may be carry-over from other donors' samples. Specimen: naive CD4+ T cells from PBMCs. The sample's subset: CD45RA+ positively selected. The chain employs TRBV10-3 and TRBJ2-6; D is unresolved. The CDR3 DNA follows: TGTGCCACCAGCCGCGCCGAAACCCTTGGCTCTGGGGCCAACGTCCTGACTTTC. It translates to CATSRAETLGSGANVLTF.